Listed here are 18 T cell receptor beta chains from one sample, sequenced in a study of CD8 T cells in ankylosing spondylitis. General study findings and limits: A motif in TCR beta, a set of seven to nine highly homologous variants, appeared characteristic of ankylosing spondylitis blood.

No antigen has been assigned to these receptors. Each CDR3 protein is one row after TCRdb ran MiXCR on the 5' RACE reads. The profile covers approximately 400,000 distinct CDR3 sequences, with roughly 25% appearing a single time and approximately 1% taken by the ten largest. The sequencing sample was made of blood, either unsorted or a sorted T cell fraction (not recorded which). Every receptor here comes from a male donor with ankylosing spondylitis.

DNA for the CDR3: TGTGCCAGCAGCTTAGACACAACGAACACTGAAGCTTTCTTT. Protein: CASSLDTTNTEAFF. This chain connects TRBV11-2 to TRBJ1-1; D unresolved. Trimming took off 0 bases at V and 1 base at J, with 6 bases between the two ends. The CDR3 loop spans 14 amino acids. Germline CDR1 reads SGHAT; CDR2 reads FQNNGV.

This clonotype was detected a few times. The chain employs TRBV4-2 and TRBJ1-5; the D gene is possibly TRBD1 (6 bases). CDR1 and CDR2 from the germline V gene are LGHNA and YNFKEQ. The CDR3 extends over 16 amino acids. V lost 3 bases to trimming and J lost 0 bases, with 12 bases between them. CDR3 coding DNA: TGTGCCAGCAGCCACAACAGGGCGGATAGCAATCAGCCCCAGCATTTT. It is translated as CASSHNRADSNQPQHF.

The chain couples TRBV20-1 to TRBJ1-5; D uncertain. The CDR3 runs to 14 residues. Germline V lookup: CDR1 DFQATT, CDR2 SNEGSKA (reference sequence). The V end lost 5 bases, the J end lost 2 bases, and 13 bases lay between the germline ends. The CDR3 DNA sequence: TGCAGTGCTCGGCCGGGGTCTGGCAATCAGCCCCAGCATTTT. This sequence encodes CSARPGSGNQPQHF.

This clonotype appeared a few times. This sequence joins TRBV7-2 and TRBJ2-5, with TRBD2 matching over 8 bases. Trimming at V came to 0 bases and at J to 2 bases, leaving 2 bases not matched to a gene. The CDR3 loop spans 15 amino acids. Per the germline V gene, CDR1 is SGHTA and CDR2 is FQGNSA. The CDR3 bases are TGTGCCAGCAGCTTAGCCCGGGGGGGGCAAGAGACCCAGTACTTC. This encodes CASSLARGGQETQYF.

The rearrangement joins TRBV5-4 to TRBJ2-2; no clear D. Germline V gene sequence: CDR1 SGHNT, CDR2 YYREEE (reference sequence). The CDR3 has 15 residues. Trimming removed 4 bases at V and 0 bases at J, with 10 bases between. The CDR3 sequence is CASSTTRSNTGELFF. In DNA form, the CDR3 reads TGTGCCAGCAGCACCACTCGCTCGAACACCGGGGAGCTGTTTTTT.

For the CDR3, the DNA is TGTGCCACCGGAGGTGGGGACGGCTACACCTTC. As protein: CATGGGDGYTF. This chain connects TRBV18 to TRBJ1-2; D perhaps matches TRBD1 (5 bases). Trimming shortened V by 10 bases and J by 8 bases, and 14 bases separated the two germline ends. This CDR3 comprises 11 residues. CDR1 is KGHSH, CDR2 LQKENI, per germline.

This clonotype was detected only a few times. V and J are TRBV29-1 and TRBJ1-2; weak D call: TRBD1 (6 bases). In germline, CDR1 is SQVTM, CDR2 ANQGSEA. The CDR3 totals 13 residues. V lost 6 bases and J 4 bases, leaving 15 bases between the germline ends. The CDR3 protein is CSVGGGGGYGYTF. CDR3 sequence (DNA): TGCAGCGTCGGGGGCGGTGGAGGCTATGGCTACACCTTC.

This chain uses TRBV3-1 with TRBJ1-6, with D uncertain. The CDR3 runs 13 residues. The V gene lost 0 bases and the J gene lost 10 bases, with 7 bases spanning the gap. Germline assignment: CDR1 LGHDT and CDR2 YNNKEL (reference sequence). The CDR3 DNA sequence: TGTGCCAGCAGCCAAGATTGGAGATCACCCCTCCACTTT. This translates into CASSQDWRSPLHF.

This clonotype was detected a few times. The rearrangement uses TRBV29-1 and TRBJ2-5, with 7 bases matching TRBD2. J was trimmed by 8 bases and V by 1 base; bases with no gene match: 10. The CDR3 totals 14 residues. Germline V gene lookup returns CDR1 SQVTM and CDR2 ANQGSEA. The CDR3 DNA reads as TGCAGCGTTGAAGCTAGCGGAGGCTCACGAACCCAGTACTTC. Amino acids: CSVEASGGSRTQYF.

A few counts support this clonotype. The chain employs TRBV2 and TRBJ2-3; 10 bases are shared with TRBD2. The V and J ends lost 3 bases and 3 bases, in that order; junction bases with no gene match: 3. The CDR3 contains 15 residues. Germline V lookup: CDR1 SNHLY, CDR2 FYNNEI. The CDR3 loop is CASSDASGSTDTQYF. The CDR3, as DNA: TGTGCCAGCAGTGATGCTAGCGGGAGTACAGATACGCAGTATTTT.

The chain joins TRBV5-5 to TRBJ1-1; unclear D gene. Trimming took off 6 bases at V and 0 bases at J, with 12 bases between the two ends. Germline V gene data show CDR1 as SGHKS and CDR2 as YYEKEE (reference sequence). The CDR3 covers 14 residues. The CDR3 loop reads CASTLGLLNTEAFF. CDR3 sequence (DNA): TGTGCCAGCACCCTCGGGCTTTTGAACACTGAAGCTTTCTTT.

The rearrangement uses TRBV6-1 and TRBJ1-6; 10 bases align to TRBD1. Germline CDR1 is MNHNS and CDR2 is SASEGT. CDR3 length equals 14 residues. V was pared by 6 bases and J by 5 bases, with 1 base of the junction left unmatched. The CDR3 reads CASSGTGDNSPLHF. CDR3 nucleotides: TGTGCCAGCAGCGGGACAGGGGATAATTCACCCCTCCACTTT.

This clonotype was seen a few times. This chain joins TRBV18 and TRBJ2-7; a weak D match, TRBD2 (5 bases). Germline CDR1 reads KGHSH; CDR2 reads LQKENI. V was pared by 5 bases and J by 1 base, with 12 bases between. There are 14 residues in the CDR3. CDR3 protein: CASSELGDSYEQYF. The CDR3 DNA sequence: TGTGCCAGCTCAGAATTGGGAGATTCCTACGAGCAGTACTTC. The whole variable domain, remainder taken from reference TRBV18 and TRBJ2-7, is NAGVMQNPRHLVRRRGQEARLRCSPMKGHSHVYWYRQLPEEGLKFMVYLQKENIIDESGMPKERFSAEFPKEGPSILRIQQVVRGDSAAYFCASSELGDSYEQYFGPGTRLTVT.

This clonotype has ten or more counts. This chain connects TRBV15 to TRBJ1-2, with 8 positions matching TRBD1. The CDR3 is 15 amino acids. Germline CDR1 reads LNHNV; CDR2 reads YYDKDF (reference sequence). J was trimmed by 4 bases and V by 3 bases; bases with no gene match: 7. CDR3 nucleotides: TGTGCCACCAGCAGGAACAGGGGGGTTTCCTATGGCTACACCTTC. Its protein is CATSRNRGVSYGYTF.

The chain uses TRBV2 and TRBJ2-5, with a weak D call TRBD1 (9 bases). This CDR3 is 15 amino acids long. V lost 5 bases, J lost 5 bases, and 18 bases lay in between. Germline loops: CDR1 SNHLY, CDR2 FYNNEI. The CDR3 nucleotides read TGTGCCAGCAGTAGCGACAGGGGGACTAGGGAGACCCAGTACTTC. Amino acids: CASSSDRGTRETQYF.

This clonotype has more than one count but fewer than ten. The chain carries TRBV14 and TRBJ1-3; D not certain. The CDR3 consists of 13 residues. Per the germline V gene, CDR1 is SGHDN and CDR2 is FVKESK. V shed 3 bases and J shed 8 bases, with 11 bases lying between them. CDR3 region: CASSQGPGHTIYF. In DNA form, the CDR3 reads TGTGCCAGCAGCCAGGGCCCCGGGCACACCATATATTTT.

This clonotype was counted between two and nine times. The rearrangement joins TRBV29-1 to TRBJ1-2; TRBD1 agrees at 10 bases. The germline V gene encodes CDR1 SQVTM and CDR2 ANQGSEA. After removal of 6 bases from V and 4 bases from J, the junction contained 8 bases not matched to a gene. This CDR3 spans 14 amino acids. CDR3 sequence reads: CSVLQDRGIYGYTF. The CDR3 coding sequence is TGCAGCGTACTTCAGGACAGGGGGATCTATGGCTACACCTTC.

This clonotype has just a few counts. The J gene is TRBJ2-1, the V gene TRBV12-3 or TRBV12-4; D possibly uses TRBD1 or TRBD2 (5 bases each). The CDR3 runs 16 residues. V was pared by 7 bases and J by 0 bases, with 16 bases between. The CDR3 DNA is TGTGCCAGCACCCCGGGGCGGGCTTACTCCTACAATGAGCAGTTCTTC. Encoded protein: CASTPGRAYSYNEQFF.